The clone carrying this T cell receptor (beta chain) has ten or more counts. MiXCR was run by TCRdb on the 5' RACE reads, yielding one entry per CDR3 protein. The repertoire holds roughly 230,000 distinct CDR3 sequences, with around 8% as singletons. This entry is derived from a study of identical twins. The V and J ends lost 4 bases and 10 bases respectively, with 11 bases between them. From germline, CDR1 is SQVTM and CDR2 ANQGSEA. The CDR3 has 11 residues. The data were also submitted as part of a second study, on yellow fever vaccine responses in identical twins.

This chain links TRBV29-1 with TRBJ2-1, with no clear D. The sequence was obtained from a woman aged 18 to 35 in good health. Material for sequencing was CD8+ T cells sorted from blood. The CDR3 nucleotides read TGCAGCGTTGGGGCGAGCTTGGAGCAGTTCTTC. Translation gives CSVGASLEQFF.